Reported below is one TCR beta chain. The data belong to a study of blood T cells in healthy people across ages. Healthy Russian Caucasian donors spanned ages 6 to 90 years. Drawing of peripheral blood yielded ten milliliters from each donor. Then a second PCR, running about 6 to 12 cycles, was carried out with a sample-barcoded 5' primer and a J-beta primer mix. Every sample gave at least 3 million paired-end reads containing CDR3. MiXCR, run by TCRdb on the 5' RACE reads, gives a single entry per CDR3 protein. The data contain about 720,000 distinct CDR3 sequences, about a fifth of them singletons. Per the germline V gene, CDR1 is ENHRY and CDR2 is SYGVKD. The CDR3 sequence is 12 residues long. After removal of 10 bases from V and 5 bases from J, the junction contained 4 bases not matched to a gene.

J is TRBJ2-1 and V is TRBV10-3, with 8 nucleotides matching TRBD2. This clonotype originated in a man between 65 and 79 years old in good health. Sequenced: blood. The CDR3 sequence is CATLAGNNEQFF. CDR3 bases: TGTGCCACCCTAGCGGGCAACAATGAGCAGTTCTTC.